This is a list of T cell receptor beta chains from one sample in a study of T cells of healthy individuals. TCRdb fed the 5' RACE reads into MiXCR, producing one record per CDR3 protein. The sample has about 82,000 distinct CDR3 sequences, 4% to 5.5% seen once; the top ten hold around 7.6%. The origin of the receptors is a female donor in good health. Both conserved end residues are part of each CDR3. Clone size is not always given. Where it is, it says once, few, many or a class for expanded clones.

CASSHIRLTSGSVTDTQYF	TRBV4-1	many
CASSPQVAGEGAEFF	TRBV5-1	many
CASSPYRDDSYEQYF	TRBV7-2	.
CASSLQGNGYTF	TRBV11-1	.
CSAGTASYEQYF	TRBV29-1	many
CASTPSGGGGETQYF	TRBV28	.
CASSLYGVTGKETQYF	TRBV5-5	many
CASSSTGFLNTGELFF	TRBV7-9	many
CASSHLGLTHNEQFF	TRBV4-1	few
CSASARGVYSNQPQHF	TRBV20-1	.